Below, 15 T cell receptor beta chains from the same sample are listed, as sequenced in a study of a mutant IDH1 vaccine in newly diagnosed glioma. Method: immunoSEQ multiplex PCR; TCRdb's copy keeps in-frame clones and lacks some. Here the sample spans approximately 70,000 clones, approximately 79% being singletons. The time point denotes: baseline, week 1 (first vaccination visit). Treatment defined: pre-vaccination baseline after standard-of-care therapy. The material was PBMCs, obtained from a glioma patient treated with radiotherapy, temozolomide or both. Receptors originate from a man aged 45-65 years with glioma.

The chain links TRBV4-1 to TRBJ1-6, with TRBD1 as a possible D gene (5 bases). The V gene's germline CDR1 is MGHRA and CDR2 YSYEKL. The CDR3 runs to 17 residues. The V gene lost 8 bases and the J gene lost 0 bases, with 17 bases spanning the gap. The CDR3 loop is CASRADSESSYNSPLHF. The CDR3 DNA sequence: TGCGCCAGCCGAGCCGACAGCGAGAGCTCCTATAATTCACCCCTCCACTTT.

This clone was observed a single time. The J gene is TRBJ2-5, the V gene TRBV2; D call uncertain. This CDR3 region has 15 residues. With 6 bases removed from V and 2 bases from J, the gap between germline ends came to 16 bases. Germline CDR1 SNHLY, CDR2 FYNNEI. DNA of the CDR3: TGTGCCAGCAGGGATCGTGGGGTACCGCAAGAGACCCAGTACTTC. Translated, it gives CASRDRGVPQETQYF.

This clone was observed many times. The V and J genes are TRBV5-1 and TRBJ1-4; TRBD1 matches 11 bases. The CDR3 spans 16 residues. The germline V gene encodes CDR1 SGHRS and CDR2 YFSETQ. With V trimmed by 1 base and J by 5 bases, 4 bases remained unmatched. CDR3 sequence: CASSLYGTGGNEKLFF. The CDR3 DNA follows: TGCGCCAGCAGCTTGTACGGGACAGGGGGAAATGAAAAACTGTTTTTT.

The rearrangement joins TRBV5-1 to TRBJ2-7; TRBD1 matches 9 bases. The CDR3 has 15 residues. The germline V gene encodes CDR1 SGHRS and CDR2 YFSETQ. J was trimmed by 2 bases and V by 5 bases; bases with no gene match: 8. CDR3 residues: CASSFRDRETYEQYF. The CDR3 DNA reads TGCGCCAGCAGTTTCCGGGACAGGGAGACCTACGAGCAGTACTTC.

This rearrangement joins TRBV9 to TRBJ1-4; 7 bases agree with TRBD1. Trimming cost V 0 bases and J 0 bases; bases outside gene matches: 2. Germline-derived CDR1 and CDR2 are SGDLS and YYNGEE. This CDR3 has 16 residues. CDR3 sequence: CASSVAGGATNEKLFF. The CDR3 DNA sequence: TGTGCCAGCAGCGTAGCAGGGGGAGCAACTAATGAAAAACTGTTTTTT. The full variable domain, in which reference TRBV9 and TRBJ1-4 provide the parts outside the CDR3, is DSGVTQTPKHLITATGQRVTLRCSPRSGDLSVYWYQQSLDQGLQFLIQYYNGEERAKGNILERFSAQQFPDLHSELNLSSLELGDSALYFCASSVAGGATNEKLFFGSGTQLSVL.

The chain's CDR3 is CASSGGDEQFF. The CDR3 coding sequence is TGTGCCAGCAGTGGGGGAGATGAGCAGTTCTTC. The chain is built from TRBV6-1 and TRBJ2-1, with a tentative D call TRBD2 (5 bases). CDR1 and CDR2 (germline): MNHNS, SASEGT. The CDR3 totals 11 residues. With 4 bases removed from V and 8 bases from J, the gap between germline ends came to 6 bases.

This clone was recorded at least ten times. The rearrangement uses TRBV4-3 and TRBJ2-7; D may be TRBD1 or TRBD2 (5 bases each). The CDR3 runs to 15 residues. Trimming stripped 0 bases from V and 0 bases from J, with 9 bases between. CDR1 LGHNA and CDR2 YSLEER come from the germline V gene. The chain's CDR3 is CASSQEEGSSYEQYF. The CDR3 DNA reads TGCGCCAGCAGCCAAGAAGAGGGGAGCTCCTACGAGCAGTACTTC.

V gene TRBV4-2 combines with J gene TRBJ2-4, with D uncertain. In germline, CDR1 is LGHNA, CDR2 YNFKEQ. With 1 base removed from V and 3 bases from J, the gap between germline ends came to 7 bases. The CDR3 sequence is 14 residues long. The chain's CDR3 is CASSQVAGKNIQYF. Written as DNA, the CDR3 is TGTGCCAGCAGCCAAGTAGCCGGCAAAAACATTCAGTACTTC.

The chain couples TRBV6-1 to TRBJ1-6; no clear D. The V and J ends lost 7 bases and 9 bases respectively, with 19 bases between them. The CDR3 runs to 15 residues. CDR1 is MNHNS, CDR2 SASEGT, per germline. The CDR3 bases are TGTGCCAGCATTGAGGGTTGGACCAACGGTTCACCCCTCCACTTT. This sequence encodes CASIEGWTNGSPLHF.

The gene calls are TRBV6-1 and TRBJ1-1; D not certain. Trimming pared 6 bases from V and 3 bases from J, leaving 17 bases between. The CDR3 extends over 15 amino acids. Germline values: CDR1 MNHNS, CDR2 SASEGT. CDR3 coding DNA: TGTGCCAGCAGCCTCGGGATGGGCGGATACACTGAAGCTTTCTTT. It is translated as CASSLGMGGYTEAFF.

In its sample, this clone was seen many times. The chain carries TRBV7-9 and TRBJ2-3; D may be TRBD2 (5 bases). This CDR3 has 18 residues. In germline, CDR1 is SEHNR, CDR2 FQNEAQ (reference sequence). V was pared by 0 bases and J by 1 base, with 17 bases between. In nucleotides, the CDR3 is TGTGCCAGCAGCTTAGCCTGGACGGTGGAGGAGGGCACAGATACGCAGTATTTT. Its protein product is CASSLAWTVEEGTDTQYF.

J is TRBJ2-3 and V is TRBV6-1; D is undetermined. The CDR3 is 13 amino acids. Trimming took 7 bases from V and 6 from J, leaving 14 bases between them. Germline V CDR1 and CDR2: MNHNS, SASEGT. CDR3 sequence (DNA): TGTGCCAGCACCCCTCAAACAGACGATACGCAGTATTTT. Amino acid sequence: CASTPQTDDTQYF.

This clone turned up a few times. The rearrangement joins TRBV27 to TRBJ2-3; 13 bases line up with TRBD2. The germline gives CDR1 MNHEY, CDR2 SMNVEV (reference sequence). V trimming: 6 bases; J trimming: 14 bases; junction bases outside the gene matches: 8. The CDR3 sequence is 13 residues long. The DNA of the CDR3 is TGTGCCAGCAGCTGGGGACTAGCGGGGCCCTGGTATTTT. Translated: CASSWGLAGPWYF.

J is TRBJ2-5 and V is TRBV18; 8 positions agree with TRBD1. The CDR3 totals 14 residues. Germline CDR1 is KGHSH and CDR2 is LQKENI. V shed 5 bases and J 4 bases; nucleotides not matched to a gene: 6. In DNA form, the CDR3 reads TGTGCCAGCTCATCCAGGGGGCGCCCAGAGACCCAGTACTTC. Its translation is CASSSRGRPETQYF.

This chain links TRBV7-2 with TRBJ1-1; a weak D match, TRBD1 (6 bases). V lost 6 bases, J lost 4 bases, and 15 bases lay in between. This CDR3 region has 14 residues. Germline CDR1 reads SGHTA; CDR2 reads FQGNSA. This CDR3 is CASRDGQPGTEAFF. The CDR3 coding sequence is TGTGCCAGCAGAGACGGACAGCCGGGCACTGAAGCTTTCTTT.